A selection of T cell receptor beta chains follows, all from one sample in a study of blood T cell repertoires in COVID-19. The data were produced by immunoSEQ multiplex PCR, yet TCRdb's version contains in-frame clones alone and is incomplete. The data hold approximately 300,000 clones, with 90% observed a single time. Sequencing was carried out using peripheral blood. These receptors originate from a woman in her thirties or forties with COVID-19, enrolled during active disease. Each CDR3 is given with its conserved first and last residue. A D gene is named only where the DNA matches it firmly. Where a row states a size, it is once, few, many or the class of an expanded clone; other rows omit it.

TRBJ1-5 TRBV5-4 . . CASSRDNNQPQHF TGTGCCAGCAGCCGGGACAACAATCAGCCCCAGCATTTT
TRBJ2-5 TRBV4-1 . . CASSQGGVGETQYF TGCGCCAGCAGCCAAGGGGGCGTTGGGGAGACCCAGTACTTC
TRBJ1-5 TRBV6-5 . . CASTWGLNQPQHF TGTGCCAGCACCTGGGGGCTGAATCAGCCCCAGCATTTT
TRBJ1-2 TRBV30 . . CAWSQGRYGYTF TGTGCCTGGAGTCAGGGGCGGTATGGCTACACCTTC
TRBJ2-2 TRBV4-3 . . CASSLGLRGELFF TGCGCCAGCAGCCTTGGACTTAGGGGGGAGCTGTTTTTT
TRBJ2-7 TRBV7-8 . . CASSLAAVLQVESYEQYF TGTGCCAGCAGCTTAGCCGCTGTCTTACAGGTCGAATCCTACGAGCAGTACTTC
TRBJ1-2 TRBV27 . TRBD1 CASSLGRDRAYGYTF TGTGCCAGCAGTTTGGGCCGTGACAGGGCCTATGGCTACACCTTC
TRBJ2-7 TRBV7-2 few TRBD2 CASSRGGTSYEQYF TGTGCCAGCAGCCGCGGGGGGACCTCCTACGAGCAGTACTTC
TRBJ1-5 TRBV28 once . CASSSPRGINQPQHF TGTGCCAGCAGTTCCCCCCGTGGCATCAATCAGCCCCAGCATTTT
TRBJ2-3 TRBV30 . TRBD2 CACSRGGAYTDTQYF TGTGCCTGTTCCCGGGGGGGAGCCTACACAGATACGCAGTATTTT
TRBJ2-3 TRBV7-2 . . CASSLSGFSTDTQYF TGTGCCAGCAGCTTATCGGGGTTCTCCACAGATACGCAGTATTTT
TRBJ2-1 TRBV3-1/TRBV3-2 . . CASSRWRDNEQFF TGTGCCAGCAGCCGATGGAGGGACAATGAGCAGTTCTTC
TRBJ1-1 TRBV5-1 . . CASSSRGGFNTEAFF TGCGCCAGCAGCTCTAGAGGAGGTTTCAACACTGAAGCTTTCTTT
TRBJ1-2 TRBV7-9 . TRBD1 CASSLQGARGYTF TGTGCCAGCAGCTTACAGGGGGCGCGTGGCTACACCTTC
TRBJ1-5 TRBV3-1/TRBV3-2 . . CASSQGVSNQPQHF TGTGCCAGCAGCCAAGGCGTTAGCAATCAGCCCCAGCATTTT
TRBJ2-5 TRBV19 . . CASSTSPSQETQYF TGTGCCAGTAGTACCTCTCCGAGTCAAGAGACCCAGTACTTC
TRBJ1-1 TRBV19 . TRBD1 CASSIEVSGGTGLTEAFF TGTGCCAGTAGTATAGAAGTGTCGGGGGGGACAGGGCTCACTGAAGCTTTCTTT
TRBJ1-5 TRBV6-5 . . CASRGGQRVYQPQHF TGTGCCAGCAGAGGAGGACAGAGAGTGTATCAGCCCCAGCATTTT
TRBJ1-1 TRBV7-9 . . CASSHPRTDEAFF TGTGCCAGCAGCCACCCTCGGACAGACGAAGCTTTCTTT
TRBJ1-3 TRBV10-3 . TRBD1 CAISEGGRSGNTIYF TGTGCCATCAGTGAAGGGGGCCGCTCTGGAAACACCATATATTTT